These 8 T cell receptor beta chains originate from one sample sequenced in a study of shared clonotypes between healthy human individuals. CD45RO-negative CD8 cells positively selected for CCR7 made up the naive population, which excluded terminally differentiated effector memory CD45RA+ cells. TCRdb's table, derived via immunoSEQ multiplex PCR, lists solely in-frame clones and lacks some. The repertoire holds 650,000 to 800,000 clones, approximately 90% seen once, with roughly 24% in the top ten. Sequencing was performed on naive CD8+ T cells sorted from blood. The receptors shown here come from a man between 25 and 39 years old in good health.

V usage is TRBV28 and J usage is TRBJ2-2; 12 bases fit TRBD2. Germline loops: CDR1 MDHEN, CDR2 SYDVKM. The CDR3 is 17 residues long. With 3 bases clipped from V and 5 bases from J, the junction kept 7 bases outside the gene matches. This CDR3 reads CASSFLTSGSGTGELFF. The DNA of the CDR3 is TGTGCCAGCAGTTTTCTGACTAGCGGGAGTGGGACCGGGGAGCTGTTTTTT.

This chain links TRBV6-1 with TRBJ2-3; tentative D call: TRBD2 (5 bases). Germline V gene lookup returns CDR1 MNHNS and CDR2 SASEGT. The CDR3 totals 14 residues. The V end lost 8 bases, the J end lost 1 base, and 13 bases lay between the germline ends. The CDR3 bases are TGTGCCAGCGCGCGGGTTGGGGGCACAGATACGCAGTATTTT. Its translation is CASARVGGTDTQYF.

This chain uses TRBV7-9 with TRBJ2-7; either TRBD1 or TRBD2 may fit D (7 bases each). The CDR3 contains 16 residues. Trimming stripped 5 bases from V and 4 bases from J, with 21 bases between. Germline CDR1 reads SEHNR; CDR2 reads FQNEAQ (reference sequence). This CDR3 reads CASSGEGAQYGYEQYF. As DNA, the CDR3 is TGTGCCAGCAGCGGGGAGGGGGCGCAGTATGGGTACGAGCAGTACTTC.

CDR3 nucleotides: TGTGCCAGCAGTATTGGACATAATTACGAGCAGTACTTC. Residues: CASSIGHNYEQYF. This chain joins TRBV27 and TRBJ2-7; maybe TRBD1 (5 bases). CDR1 and CDR2 from the germline V gene are MNHEY and SMNVEV (reference sequence). Trimming left V 5 bases short and J 4 bases short, with 12 bases between. The CDR3 totals 13 residues.

The chain has TRBV5-6 and TRBJ1-1; D not resolved. There are 12 residues in the CDR3. The germline V and J ends were trimmed by 0 bases and 6 bases, with 6 bases remaining between them. Per the germline V gene, CDR1 is SGHDT and CDR2 is YYEEEE. CDR3 in DNA: TGTGCCAGCAGCTTGGGTACTCCTGAAGCTTTCTTT. Translating it yields CASSLGTPEAFF.

The chain combines TRBV7-9 with TRBJ2-7, with a tentative D call TRBD1 (5 bases). Trimming shortened V by 0 bases and J by 3 bases, and 12 bases separated the two germline ends. CDR1 is SEHNR, CDR2 FQNEAQ, per germline (reference sequence). The CDR3 runs to 15 residues. As DNA, the CDR3 is TGTGCCAGCAGCTTAGCCCAGGGTGCATTCTACGAGCAGTACTTC. This codes for CASSLAQGAFYEQYF.

The V call is TRBV7-2, the J call TRBJ2-1, with TRBD2 matching 7 bases. Per the germline V gene, CDR1 is SGHTA and CDR2 is FQGNSA. This CDR3 contains 14 residues. J gave up 8 bases and V 0 bases, and 4 bases lay outside the gene matches. The CDR3 loop is CASSLAGGPHEQFF. CDR3 DNA: TGTGCCAGCAGCTTAGCGGGAGGGCCCCATGAGCAGTTCTTC.

CDR3: CATSRESTGELFF. As DNA, the CDR3 is TGTGCCACCAGCAGAGAGAGCACCGGGGAGCTGTTTTTT. J is TRBJ2-2 and V is TRBV15; D unclear. The CDR3 runs to 13 residues. CDR1 LNHNV and CDR2 YYDKDF come from the germline V gene (reference sequence). Trimming took 0 bases from V and 4 from J, leaving 3 bases between them.